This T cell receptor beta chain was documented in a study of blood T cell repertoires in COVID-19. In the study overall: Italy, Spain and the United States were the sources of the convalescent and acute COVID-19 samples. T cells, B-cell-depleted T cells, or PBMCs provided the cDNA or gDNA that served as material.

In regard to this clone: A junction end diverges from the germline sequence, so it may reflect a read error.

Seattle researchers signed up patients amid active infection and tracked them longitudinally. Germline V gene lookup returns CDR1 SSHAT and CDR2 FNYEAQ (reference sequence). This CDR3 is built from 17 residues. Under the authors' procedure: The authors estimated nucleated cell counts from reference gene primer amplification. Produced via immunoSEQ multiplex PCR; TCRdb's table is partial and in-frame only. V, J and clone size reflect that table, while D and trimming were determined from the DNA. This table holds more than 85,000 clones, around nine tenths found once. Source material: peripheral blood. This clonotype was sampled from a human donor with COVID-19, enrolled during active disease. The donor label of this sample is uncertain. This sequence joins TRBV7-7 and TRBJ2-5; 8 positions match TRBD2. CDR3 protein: CASSLASKGLALETQYF. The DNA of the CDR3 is TGTGCTAGCAGCTTAGCGAGTAAAGGACTAGCACTGGAGACCCAGTACTTC.